This record looks at one T cell receptor beta chain sequence and its context. What antigen it recognizes has not been identified. Base qualities are not at hand, and no much larger clone is one base apart. Distinct nucleotide sequences in the sample also encode this CDR3. CDR1 is given as DFQATT and CDR2 as SNEGSKA, both from the germline V gene (reference sequence). The CDR3 starts with the cysteine, ends with the phenylalanine, and has 16 residues. Kept here is only the CDR3 DNA, which spans 48 bases and is read in frame from base 1. Between the V and J ends, shortened by 0 bases and 2 bases respectively, the junction contains 14 bases. The library was produced with PCR. TCRdb lists the instrument as Illumina HiSeq 4000. The TCR beta-chain CDR3 region of each patient was profiled by high-throughput sequencing. Per the source publication's procedure: A classifier to discriminate distant-metastatic papillary thyroid cancer patients was built from CDR3 differences across clinicopathological groups. Repertoire diversity was assessed with the Shannon index, and tumor-blood repertoire similarity with the Morisita-Horn index. TCRdb ran its own pipeline on the public reads, namely fastp trimming at Q25 and MiXCR clone calling, and kept in-frame beta chains. These V and J calls rely on TCRdb rather than the paper's analysis. Recorded for this sample are over 50,000 clones; roughly 30% of them occurred a single time. The ten top clones hold roughly 15% of the sample.

No treatment had been received by any patient before thyroid surgery. Patient clinical samples collected from about 2012 to 2018 were retrospectively analysed using T-cell receptor beta sequencing. This record comes from a study of metastatic and nonmetastatic thyroid tumors (dated by TCRdb to about 2020). Background for the entire study: Repertoires were compared across peripheral blood and tumor or nodule tissue samples from malignant and benign thyroid patients. Beyond this particular receptor, the publication reports: TCR beta diversity was reported as significantly higher in malignant tumors than in benign nodules, in both blood and tumor samples.

Material for sequencing was blood. This receptor was taken from a female donor with papillary thyroid cancer or a benign thyroid nodule (not recorded which). Some clones in this sample may be carry-over from other donors' samples. The V gene is TRBV20-1 and the J gene is TRBJ1-5, and the D gene may be TRBD1, 6 bases matching. This receptor has the CDR3 CSARDHGGAGNQPQHF. The DNA reads as follows: TGCAGTGCTAGAGATCACGGGGGCGCGGGCAATCAGCCCCAGCATTTT.